These 20 T cell receptor beta chains originate from one sample sequenced in a study of cytomegalovirus exposure and HLA in healthy donors. This table comes from immunoSEQ multiplex PCR, and its TCRdb copy is limited to in-frame clones, with some not included. The sample shows 85,000 to 95,000 clones, 95% to 98% of them seen only once. The sequenced material came from PBMCs. The receptors come from a young man in good health and CMV-seronegative.

To note about this clone: At one boundary the junction diverges from the germline segment, which might be a read error. V is TRBV15 and J is TRBJ2-6; 7 bases fit TRBD1. Germline V gene data show CDR1 as LNHNV and CDR2 as YYDKDF (reference sequence). The CDR3 spans 14 residues. CDR3 sequence (DNA): TGTGCCACCAGGATGGAAGGGACAGCCATCGTCCTGACTTTC. Its translation: CATRMEGTAIVLTF.

This chain links TRBV2 with TRBJ1-4, with 7 bases fitting TRBD1. Per germline, CDR1 SNHLY and CDR2 FYNNEI. The CDR3 is 16 amino acids. The J segment lost 0 bases and the V segment lost 6 bases, leaving 7 bases of the junction unmatched. This chain's CDR3 is CASRAGQATTNEKLFF. The CDR3 DNA follows: TGTGCCAGCAGGGCTGGACAGGCCACAACTAATGAAAAACTGTTTTTT. The full variable domain, in which reference TRBV2 and TRBJ1-4 provide the parts outside the CDR3, is EPEVTQTPSHQVTQMGQEVILRCVPISNHLYFYWYRQILGQKVEFLVSFYNNEISEKSEIFDDQFSVERPDGSNFTLKIRSTKLEDSAMYFCASRAGQATTNEKLFFGSGTQLSVL.

The gene calls are TRBV7-9 and TRBJ2-7, with TRBD2 identical over 7 bases. The CDR3 spans 13 residues. J gave up 3 bases and V 4 bases, and 3 bases lay outside the gene matches. Germline CDR1 SEHNR, CDR2 FQNEAQ (reference sequence). CDR3 protein: CASSWAGDYEQYV. The CDR3, as DNA: TGTGCCAGCAGCTGGGCGGGAGACTACGAGCAGTACGTC.

The V call is TRBV7-8, the J call TRBJ2-7; the match to TRBD2 covers 14 bases. The CDR3 contains 15 residues. The germline gives CDR1 SGHVS, CDR2 FQNEAQ. V lost 6 bases to trimming and J lost 6 bases; unmatched junction nucleotides: 7. CDR3 amino acids: CASRAGLAGVGEQYF. The CDR3, as DNA: TGTGCCAGCAGGGCGGGACTAGCGGGAGTAGGCGAGCAGTACTTC.

V is TRBV18 and J is TRBJ2-3; no clear D. The V end was cut by 6 bases, the J end by 0 bases, with 13 bases between. Germline lookup yields CDR1 KGHSH and CDR2 LQKENI. This CDR3 is 15 amino acids long. CDR3 sequence (DNA): TGTGCCAGCTCGACCAGGTCCGCTAGCACAGATACGCAGTATTTT. This sequence encodes CASSTRSASTDTQYF.

The chain couples TRBV7-3 to TRBJ1-2; 11 bases match TRBD1. The V gene's germline CDR1 is SGHTA and CDR2 FQGTGA. The CDR3 sequence is 20 residues long. V trimming: 5 bases; J trimming: 1 base; junction bases outside the gene matches: 18. The CDR3 reads CASSPNPWGQGGGSNYGYTF. CDR3 nucleotides: TGTGCCAGCAGCCCGAACCCCTGGGGACAGGGGGGTGGAAGTAACTATGGCTACACCTTC.

V usage is TRBV28 and J usage is TRBJ2-3; 14 nucleotides match TRBD2. Germline V gene lookup returns CDR1 MDHEN and CDR2 SYDVKM. The CDR3 covers 18 residues. J was trimmed by 6 bases and V by 5 bases; bases with no gene match: 13. The CDR3 DNA sequence: TGTGCCAGCAGTACTCGGGACAGACTAGCGGGAGGGTCCGATACGCAGTATTTT. Its protein is CASSTRDRLAGGSDTQYF.

The rearrangement uses TRBV5-4 and TRBJ2-2; weak D call: TRBD2 (6 bases). Trimming pared 4 bases from V and 5 bases from J, leaving 21 bases between. CDR3 length: 17 residues. CDR1 and CDR2 (germline): SGHNT, YYREEE (reference sequence). As DNA, the CDR3 is TGTGCCAGCAGCGGGGGAGGATCCCGGGAGAGGACCGGGGAGCTGTTTTTT. Protein product: CASSGGGSRERTGELFF.

V and J are TRBV13 and TRBJ2-1; D may be TRBD2 (5 bases). Germline-derived CDR1 and CDR2 are PRHDT and FYEKMQ (reference sequence). The V end lost 4 bases, the J end lost 0 bases, and 13 bases lay between the germline ends. The CDR3 consists of 16 residues. In DNA form, the CDR3 reads TGTGCCAGCAGCTACCCAAGCGGAAGCTCCTACAATGAGCAGTTCTTC. As protein: CASSYPSGSSYNEQFF.

The count of this clone is one. The CDR3 spells CASEQGTGSYEQYV. The CDR3 nucleotides read TGTGCTAGCGAACAGGGTACCGGATCCTACGAGCAGTACGTC. The rearrangement uses TRBV7-7 and TRBJ2-7; possible D gene TRBD1, 6 bases. Germline V lookup: CDR1 SSHAT, CDR2 FNYEAQ (reference sequence). The CDR3 contains 14 residues.

This chain connects TRBV21-1 to TRBJ2-7; the table gives TRBD1 as D, unverified against the DNA. TRBV21-1 is a pseudogene locus. The CDR3 extends over 14 amino acids. The CDR3 coding sequence is TGTGCCAGCAGCAAGGGACAGTCGATCTACGAGCAGTACGTC. It specifies CASSKGQSIYEQYV.

The rearrangement uses TRBV13 and TRBJ2-1, with 7 bases lining up with TRBD2. Per the germline V gene, CDR1 is PRHDT and CDR2 is FYEKMQ (reference sequence). V was clipped by 8 bases and J by 4 bases; unmatched bases: 26. The CDR3 runs to 20 residues. CDR3 in DNA: TGTGCCAGCGAACTGTGGGCACTAGCGCCCGGGGCATCCCTTTACAATGAGCAGTTCTTC. It yields the protein CASELWALAPGASLYNEQFF.

This chain connects TRBV7-3 to TRBJ2-7; D call uncertain. Germline V lookup: CDR1 SGHTA, CDR2 FQGTGA. CDR3 length equals 13 residues. Deletions cut 3 bases from V and 4 bases from J, with 10 bases between. CDR3 in DNA: TGTGCCAGCAGCTTCGGTAGTCAATACGAGCAGTACTTC. Amino acids: CASSFGSQYEQYF.

This chain joins TRBV6-6 and TRBJ1-2; D is unclear. The germline gives CDR1 MNHNY, CDR2 SVGAGI (reference sequence). The CDR3 sequence is 14 residues long. With 7 bases removed from V and 6 bases from J, the gap between germline ends came to 18 bases. The CDR3 region has the DNA TGTGCCAGCATCCCCCTCGTTGAGGCGGATGGCTACACCTTC. It codes for CASIPLVEADGYTF.

This clone has a single count. The J gene is TRBJ1-1, the V gene TRBV11-2, with D perhaps matching TRBD1 (5 bases). CDR3 length: 13 residues. Germline-derived CDR1 and CDR2 are SGHAT and FQNNGV. V was shortened by 3 bases and J by 5 bases, with 10 bases between the two germline ends. The CDR3 bases are TGTGCCAGCAGCTTCTTCCAGGGTACTGAAGCTTTCTTT. Encoded protein: CASSFFQGTEAFF.

V is TRBV7-9 and J is TRBJ1-5, with 7 bases matching TRBD1. The CDR3 loop spans 15 amino acids. Looked up from germline, CDR1 is SEHNR and CDR2 is FQNEAQ (reference sequence). J was trimmed by 3 bases and V by 5 bases; bases with no gene match: 7. The CDR3 DNA reads as TGTGCCAGCAGCCCAACCGGGACAGCCAATCAGCCCCAGCATTTT. This gives the protein CASSPTGTANQPQHF.

The chain links TRBV5-1 to TRBJ2-3; TRBD2 agrees at 13 bases. Trimming removed 4 bases from V and 5 bases from J; junction bases left unmatched: 7. The CDR3 covers 16 residues. CDR1 is SGHRS and CDR2 is YFSETQ in the germline V gene. The CDR3 bases are TGCGCCAGCAGCGCCGGGACTAGCGGGACCGGAGATACGCAGTATTTT. This codes for CASSAGTSGTGDTQYF.

V and J are TRBV6-1 and TRBJ2-7, with D perhaps matching TRBD1 (5 bases). The V gene's germline CDR1 is MNHNS and CDR2 SASEGT. The CDR3 length is 14 residues. The germline V and J ends were trimmed by 1 base and 3 bases, with 10 bases remaining between them. The CDR3 DNA reads TGTGCCAGCAGTGAAGACAGGTTATACTACGAGCAGTACGTC. It translates to CASSEDRLYYEQYV.

This clone came up once. This chain uses TRBV11-3 with TRBJ2-1, with D possibly being TRBD2 (5 bases). Per germline, CDR1 SGHNT and CDR2 YENEEA. Trimming left V 0 bases short and J 6 bases short, with 9 bases between. CDR3 length: 14 residues. CDR3 sequence (DNA): TGTGCCAGCAGCTTAGACGGGATCATCAATGAGCAGTTCTTC. Its protein product is CASSLDGIINEQFF.

The rearrangement links TRBV19 to TRBJ2-6, with 8 bases identical to TRBD1. J gave up 4 bases and V 5 bases, and 4 bases lay outside the gene matches. Germline V gives CDR1 LNHDA, CDR2 SQIVND (reference sequence). This CDR3 region has 15 residues. The CDR3 DNA is TGTGCCAGTAGTCCGCAGGGGGCCGGGGCCAACGTCCTGACTTTC. This translates into CASSPQGAGANVLTF.